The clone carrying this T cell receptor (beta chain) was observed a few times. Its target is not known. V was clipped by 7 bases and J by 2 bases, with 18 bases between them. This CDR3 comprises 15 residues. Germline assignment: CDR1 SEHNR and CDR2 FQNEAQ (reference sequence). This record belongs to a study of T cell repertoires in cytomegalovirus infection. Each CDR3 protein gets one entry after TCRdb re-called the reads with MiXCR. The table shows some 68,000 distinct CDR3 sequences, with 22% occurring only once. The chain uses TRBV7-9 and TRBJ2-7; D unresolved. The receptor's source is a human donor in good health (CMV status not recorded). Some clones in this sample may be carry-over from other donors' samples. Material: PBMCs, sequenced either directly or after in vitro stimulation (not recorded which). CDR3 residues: CASIQLGGATYEQYF. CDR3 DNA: TGTGCCAGCATCCAATTGGGCGGAGCTACCTACGAGCAGTACTTC.